Detailed here is one T cell receptor beta chain. The antigen is not known. A much bigger clone sits one base away, suggesting this may be a read error. The sample is drawn from a study of Graves' ophthalmopathy and Graves' hyperthyroidism. As the template, RNA transcripts were used to amplify TCR beta CDR3 regions. The workflow started with a first-round RT-PCR run with HTBI primers and then moved on to a second-round multiplex PCR. TCRdb reprocessed the multiplex PCR reads with MiXCR, giving one entry per CDR3 protein. The sample has around 470,000 distinct CDR3 sequences; about 15% are singletons. Trimming cost V 1 base and J 0 bases; bases outside gene matches: 7. The CDR3 has 19 amino acids. Study-wide points: Appearing in blood as well were most expanded thyroid clonotypes above 0.001 frequency. Classification of ophthalmopathy versus stable hyperthyroidism by a 13-signature model yielded under 90% sensitivity and 70% to 83% specificity.

The rearrangement joins TRBV12-3 or TRBV12-4 to TRBJ2-6; 9 bases map to TRBD1. Sequenced: blood. The receptor was derived from a woman in her 30s with Graves' ophthalmopathy. CDR3 sequence: CASSLVVVTGGSGANVLTF. In DNA, the CDR3 is TGTGCCAGCAGTTTAGTGGTCGTGACAGGGGGCTCTGGGGCCAACGTCCTGACTTTC.